The 12 T cell receptor beta chains below all came from one sample that was sequenced in a study of cytomegalovirus exposure and HLA in healthy donors. Primers included in the PCR were 60 Vbeta and 13 Jbeta primers. Data came from immunoSEQ multiplex PCR; TCRdb stores just in-frame clones and leaves some out. The sample records around 97,000 clones, around 76% being singletons. Sequencing used PBMCs. Every receptor here comes from a woman aged 18-30 years in good health and CMV-seropositive.

V usage is TRBV7-9 and J usage is TRBJ1-2, with D maybe TRBD1 (6 bases). The CDR3 is made up of 13 amino acids. Trimming cost V 5 bases and J 4 bases, with 11 bases left between them. The germline CDR1 and CDR2 sequences are SEHNR and FQNEAQ (reference sequence). DNA for the CDR3: TGTGCCAGCAGCCCGGGGACAACCTATGGCTACACCTTC. Protein product: CASSPGTTYGYTF.

The chain uses TRBV7-3 and TRBJ2-1, with 9 bases lining up with TRBD2. Germline CDR1 and CDR2: SGHTA and FQGTGA. V shed 2 bases, J shed 7 bases, and the junction held 9 bases outside the gene matches. CDR3 length equals 16 residues. The CDR3 region is CASSLYSGGRYNEQFF. The CDR3 DNA follows: TGTGCCAGCAGCTTATATAGCGGGGGCCGGTATAATGAGCAGTTCTTC.

V gene TRBV15 combines with J gene TRBJ1-6; no clear D gene. The V end was cut by 0 bases, the J end by 6 bases, with 18 bases between. CDR1 is LNHNV, CDR2 YYDKDF, per germline (reference sequence). This CDR3 has 18 residues. DNA of the CDR3: TGTGCCACCAGCAGAGATTTAAGGACCCTCCGGGGTAATTCACCCCTCCACTTT. Translation gives CATSRDLRTLRGNSPLHF. The variable domain in full, with the rest retrieved from reference TRBV15 and TRBJ1-6, is DAMVIQNPRYQVTQFGKPVTLSCSQTLNHNVMYWYQQKSSQAPKLLFHYYDKDFNNEADTPDNFQSRRPNTSFCFLDIRSPGLGDTAMYLCATSRDLRTLRGNSPLHFGNGTRLTVT.

This chain connects TRBV6-5 to TRBJ2-3, with a weak D call TRBD2 (5 bases). The CDR3 is made up of 13 amino acids. V lost 7 bases, J lost 3 bases, and 11 bases lay in between. CDR1 MNHEY and CDR2 SVGAGI come from the germline V gene. The CDR3 coding sequence is TGTGCCAGCATTGGGCGGGTGACAGATACGCAGTATTTT. It specifies CASIGRVTDTQYF.

The rearrangement links TRBV2 to TRBJ1-2, with 9 positions matching TRBD1. The germline CDR1 and CDR2 sequences are SNHLY and FYNNEI. The V segment lost 9 bases and the J segment 7 bases; nucleotides outside the gene matches: 9. The CDR3 has 13 residues. This chain's CDR3 is CASPGQGPGGYTF. DNA for the CDR3: TGTGCCAGTCCGGGACAGGGCCCGGGTGGCTACACCTTC.

V gene TRBV9 combines with J gene TRBJ1-5; D might be TRBD1 (5 bases). Trimming took 1 base from V and 0 from J, leaving 8 bases between them. CDR1 and CDR2 from the germline V gene are SGDLS and YYNGEE. The CDR3 loop spans 15 amino acids. The CDR3 region is CASSVWGGSNQPQHF. Written as DNA, the CDR3 is TGTGCCAGCAGCGTATGGGGGGGTAGCAATCAGCCCCAGCATTTT.

This clone came up a few times. V usage is TRBV6-1 and J usage is TRBJ1-3; TRBD1 might be the D (5 bases). CDR3 length: 17 residues. V gave up 4 bases and J gave up 2 bases, with 18 bases separating them. CDR1 and CDR2 (germline): MNHNS, SASEGT. The CDR3 is CASSAIQGSTAGNTIYF. DNA for the CDR3: TGTGCCAGCAGTGCCATCCAGGGAAGTACAGCTGGAAACACCATATATTTT.

The chain joins TRBV7-3 to TRBJ2-5, with 8 bases identical to TRBD2. The J call may be mistaken, given a closer DNA end match to TRBJ2-7. From germline, CDR1 is SGHTA and CDR2 FQGTGA. The CDR3 contains 15 residues. In nucleotides, the CDR3 is TGTGCCAGCAGCCCGCAGGGAGCGGGAGTAGCCGAGCAGTACTTC. Its translation: CASSPQGAGVAEQYF.

The chain is built from TRBV4-1 and TRBJ1-6, with D possibly being TRBD1 (6 bases). With 3 bases removed from V and 9 bases from J, the gap between germline ends came to 12 bases. Germline V lookup: CDR1 MGHRA, CDR2 YSYEKL. The CDR3 runs to 14 residues. This CDR3 reads CASSHANRASPLHF. The CDR3 bases are TGCGCCAGCAGCCACGCTAACAGGGCTTCACCCCTCCACTTT.

The chain is built from TRBV5-1 and TRBJ1-1, with D possibly matching TRBD1 (6 bases). There are 14 residues in the CDR3. The germline gives CDR1 SGHRS, CDR2 YFSETQ. V was clipped by 0 bases and J by 1 base, with 7 bases between them. The CDR3 protein is CASSLGTENTEAFF. CDR3 sequence (DNA): TGCGCCAGCAGCTTGGGGACAGAGAACACTGAAGCTTTCTTT.

The chain uses TRBV6-5 and TRBJ1-2; maybe TRBD1 (6 bases). This CDR3 is built from 16 residues. Germline V gene sequence: CDR1 MNHEY, CDR2 SVGAGI. Trimming cost V 2 bases and J 3 bases, with 16 bases left between them. The CDR3 sequence is CASSYEPGQADYGYTF. CDR3 bases: TGTGCCAGCAGTTACGAGCCGGGACAAGCAGACTATGGCTACACCTTC.

Here the CDR3 reads CASSLGVTGDTQYF. The CDR3 coding sequence is TGTGCCAGCAGCTTGGGGGTGACCGGGGATACGCAGTATTTT. The chain couples TRBV5-8 to TRBJ2-3; D uncertain. Trimming left V 0 bases short and J 6 bases short, with 11 bases between. The CDR3 extends over 14 amino acids. CDR1 and CDR2 (germline): SGHTS, YDEGEE.